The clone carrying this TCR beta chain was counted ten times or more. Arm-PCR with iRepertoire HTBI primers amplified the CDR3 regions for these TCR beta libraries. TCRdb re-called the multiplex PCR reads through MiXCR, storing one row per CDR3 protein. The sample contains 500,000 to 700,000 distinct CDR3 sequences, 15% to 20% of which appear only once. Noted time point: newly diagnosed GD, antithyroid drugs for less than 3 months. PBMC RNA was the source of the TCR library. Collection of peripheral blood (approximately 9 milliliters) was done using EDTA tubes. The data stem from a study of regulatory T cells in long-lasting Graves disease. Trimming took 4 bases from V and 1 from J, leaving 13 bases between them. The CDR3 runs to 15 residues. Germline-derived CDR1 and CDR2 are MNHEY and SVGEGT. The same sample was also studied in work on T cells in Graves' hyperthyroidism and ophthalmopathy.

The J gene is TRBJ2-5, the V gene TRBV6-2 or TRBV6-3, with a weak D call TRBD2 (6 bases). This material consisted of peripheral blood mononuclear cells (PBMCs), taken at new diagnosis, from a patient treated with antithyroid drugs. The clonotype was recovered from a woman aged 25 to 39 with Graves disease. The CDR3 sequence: CASSSMTRTQETQYF. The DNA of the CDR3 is TGTGCCAGCAGTTCTATGACTAGGACCCAAGAGACCCAGTACTTC.